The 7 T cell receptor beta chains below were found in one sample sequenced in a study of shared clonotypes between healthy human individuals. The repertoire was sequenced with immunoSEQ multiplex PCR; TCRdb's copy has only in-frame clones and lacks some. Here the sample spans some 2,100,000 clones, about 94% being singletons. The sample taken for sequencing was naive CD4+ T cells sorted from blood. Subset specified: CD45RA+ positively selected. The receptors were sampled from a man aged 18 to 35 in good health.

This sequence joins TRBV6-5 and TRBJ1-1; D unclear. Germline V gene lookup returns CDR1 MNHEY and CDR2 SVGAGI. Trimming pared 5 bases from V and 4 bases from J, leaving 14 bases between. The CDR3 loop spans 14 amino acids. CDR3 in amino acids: CASSIIRLGTEAFF. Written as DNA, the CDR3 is TGTGCCAGCAGTATAATACGCCTGGGCACTGAAGCTTTCTTT.

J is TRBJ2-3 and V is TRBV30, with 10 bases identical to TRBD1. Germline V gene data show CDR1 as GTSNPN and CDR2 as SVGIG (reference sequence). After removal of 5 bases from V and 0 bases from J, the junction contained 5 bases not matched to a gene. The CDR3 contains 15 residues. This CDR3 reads CAWGGTGVSTDTQYF. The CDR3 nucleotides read TGTGCCTGGGGCGGGACAGGGGTTAGCACAGATACGCAGTATTTT.

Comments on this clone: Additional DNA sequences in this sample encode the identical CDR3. Here the CDR3 reads CATSRDRDYGYTF. For the CDR3, the DNA is TGTGCCACCAGCAGAGATCGGGACTATGGCTACACCTTC. This sequence joins TRBV15 and TRBJ1-2; D remains unclear. The CDR3 has 13 amino acids. Germline V gene lookup returns CDR1 LNHNV and CDR2 YYDKDF (reference sequence). V was trimmed by 0 bases and J by 3 bases, leaving 5 bases between them.

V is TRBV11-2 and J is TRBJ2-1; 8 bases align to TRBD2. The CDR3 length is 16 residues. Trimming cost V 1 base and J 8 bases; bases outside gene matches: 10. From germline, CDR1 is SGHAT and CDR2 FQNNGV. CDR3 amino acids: CASSLGVAGIKDEQFF. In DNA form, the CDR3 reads TGTGCCAGCAGCTTAGGTGTAGCGGGAATAAAAGATGAGCAGTTCTTC. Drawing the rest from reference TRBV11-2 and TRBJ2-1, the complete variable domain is EAGVAQSPRYKIIEKRQSVAFWCNPISGHATLYWYQQILGQGPKLLIQFQNNGVVDDSQLPKDRFSAERLKGVDSTLKIQPAKLEDSAVYLCASSLGVAGIKDEQFFGPGTRLTVL.

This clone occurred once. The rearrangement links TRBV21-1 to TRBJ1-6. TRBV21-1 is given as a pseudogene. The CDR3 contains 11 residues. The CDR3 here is CASRVDSPLHF. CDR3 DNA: TGTGCCAGCAGGGTGGACTCACCCCTCCACTTT.

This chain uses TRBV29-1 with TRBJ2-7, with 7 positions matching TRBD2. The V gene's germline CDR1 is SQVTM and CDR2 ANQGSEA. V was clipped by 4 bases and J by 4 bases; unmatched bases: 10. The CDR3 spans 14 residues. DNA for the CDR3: TGCAGCGTTGGGTCGGGCCTAGCGGATTACGAGCAGTACTTC. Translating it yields CSVGSGLADYEQYF.

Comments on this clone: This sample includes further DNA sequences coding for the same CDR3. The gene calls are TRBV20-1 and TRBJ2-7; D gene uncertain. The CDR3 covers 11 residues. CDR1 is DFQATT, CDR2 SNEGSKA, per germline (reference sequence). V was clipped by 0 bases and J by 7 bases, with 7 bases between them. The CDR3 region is CSARDQVEQYF. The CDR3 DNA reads TGCAGTGCTAGAGATCAGGTAGAGCAGTACTTC.